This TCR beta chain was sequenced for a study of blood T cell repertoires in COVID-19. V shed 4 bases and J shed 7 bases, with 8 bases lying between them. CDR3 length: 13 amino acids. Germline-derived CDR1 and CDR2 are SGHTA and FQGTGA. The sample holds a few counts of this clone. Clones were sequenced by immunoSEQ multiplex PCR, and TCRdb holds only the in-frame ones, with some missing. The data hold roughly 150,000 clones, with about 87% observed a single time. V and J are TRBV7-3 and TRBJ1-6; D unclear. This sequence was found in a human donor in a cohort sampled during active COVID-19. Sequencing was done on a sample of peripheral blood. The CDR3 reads CASSSLRNSPLHF. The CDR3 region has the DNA TGTGCCAGCAGCTCCCTCAGGAATTCACCCCTCCACTTT.